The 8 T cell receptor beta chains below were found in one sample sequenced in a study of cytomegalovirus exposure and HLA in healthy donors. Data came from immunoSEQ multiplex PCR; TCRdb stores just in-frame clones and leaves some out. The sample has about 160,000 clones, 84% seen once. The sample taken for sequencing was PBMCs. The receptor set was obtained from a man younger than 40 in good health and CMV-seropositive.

CDR3 region: CASSLWTSTDTQYF. CDR3 bases: TGTGCCAGCAGTTTATGGACTAGCACAGATACGCAGTATTTT. V is TRBV27 and J is TRBJ2-3; TRBD2 is a possible D gene (5 bases). V lost 1 base to trimming and J lost 0 bases, with 5 bases between them. CDR1 is MNHEY, CDR2 SMNVEV, per germline (reference sequence). The CDR3 has 14 residues.

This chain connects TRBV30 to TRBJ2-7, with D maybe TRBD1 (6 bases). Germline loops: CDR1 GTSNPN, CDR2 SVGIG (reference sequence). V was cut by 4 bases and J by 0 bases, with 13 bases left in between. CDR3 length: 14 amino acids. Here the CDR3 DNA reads TGTGCCTGGACCCTCGGGACATTCTCCTACGAGCAGTACTTC. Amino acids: CAWTLGTFSYEQYF.

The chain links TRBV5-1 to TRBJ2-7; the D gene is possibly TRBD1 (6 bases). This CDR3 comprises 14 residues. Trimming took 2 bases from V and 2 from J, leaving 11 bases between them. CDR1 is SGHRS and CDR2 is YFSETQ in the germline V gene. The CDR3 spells CASSLQGAAYEQYF. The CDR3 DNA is TGCGCCAGCAGCTTACAGGGAGCAGCCTACGAGCAGTACTTC.

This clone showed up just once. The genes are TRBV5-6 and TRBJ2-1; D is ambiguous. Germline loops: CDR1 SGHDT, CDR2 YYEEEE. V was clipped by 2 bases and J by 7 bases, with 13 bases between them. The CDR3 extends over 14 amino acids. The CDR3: CASSFWQIGNEQFF. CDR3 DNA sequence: TGTGCCAGCAGCTTTTGGCAGATCGGGAATGAGCAGTTCTTC.

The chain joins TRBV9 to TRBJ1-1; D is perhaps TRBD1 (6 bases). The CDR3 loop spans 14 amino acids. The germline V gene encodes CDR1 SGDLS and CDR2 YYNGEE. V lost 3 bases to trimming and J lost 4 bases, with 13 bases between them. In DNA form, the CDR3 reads TGTGCCAGCAGCGCAACAGGGACGGGCACTGAAGCTTTCTTT. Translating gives CASSATGTGTEAFF.

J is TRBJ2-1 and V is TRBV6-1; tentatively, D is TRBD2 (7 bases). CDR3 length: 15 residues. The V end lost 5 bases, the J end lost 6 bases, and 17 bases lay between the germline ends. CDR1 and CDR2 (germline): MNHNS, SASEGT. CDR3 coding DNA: TGTGCCAGCAGTAACAGGGTCGCTAGCGGCAATGAGCAGTTCTTC. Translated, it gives CASSNRVASGNEQFF.

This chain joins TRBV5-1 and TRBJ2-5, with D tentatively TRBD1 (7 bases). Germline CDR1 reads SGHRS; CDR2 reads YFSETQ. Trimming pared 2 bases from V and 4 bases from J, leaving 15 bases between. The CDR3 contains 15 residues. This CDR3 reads CASSFFDREAETQYF. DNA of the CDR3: TGCGCCAGCAGCTTCTTCGACAGGGAGGCAGAGACCCAGTACTTC.

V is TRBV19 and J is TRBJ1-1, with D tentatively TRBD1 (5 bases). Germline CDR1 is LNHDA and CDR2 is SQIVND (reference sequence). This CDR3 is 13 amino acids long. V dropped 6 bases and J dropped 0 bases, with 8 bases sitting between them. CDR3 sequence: CASSRRVNTEAFF. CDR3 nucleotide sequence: TGTGCCAGTAGCCGCAGGGTGAACACTGAAGCTTTCTTT.